This T cell receptor (beta chain) is drawn from a study of blood T cell repertoires in COVID-19. Study information: There were acute and convalescent COVID-19 samples, and they came from the United States, Italy and Spain. PBMCs, B-cell-depleted T cells, or T cells were the source of the cDNA or gDNA that made up the material.

Germline CDR1 MNHEY, CDR2 SVGAGI. The V gene end was trimmed by 6 bases and the J gene end by 2 bases; junction bases not matched to a gene: 4. This CDR3 is 13 amino acids long. Original processing notes: Reference gene primers were amplified, and this amplification served to estimate nucleated cell counts. Measured with immunoSEQ multiplex PCR; TCRdb has only the in-frame clones, and not every one. The DNA was the basis for D and trimming; V, J and clone size are from that table. This table holds 150,000 or so clones, over 85% found once. V is TRBV6-5 and J is TRBJ2-7; 7 bases fit TRBD1. Sequenced material: peripheral blood. This receptor was identified in a man in his 60s with active or convalescent COVID-19. The chain's CDR3 is CASSPDRAYEQYF. DNA for the CDR3: TGTGCCAGCAGCCCCGACAGGGCCTACGAGCAGTACTTC.